What follows describes a single TCR beta chain. This clone was counted only a few times. The target of this receptor is not known. Per-base quality was not reported, and no clone a single base away is much larger than it. To prepare the library, the immunoSEQ multiplex PCR assay was applied. For TCR sequencing, RNA was extracted from every sample and reverse transcribed into cDNA to serve as template. SuperScript III was used to make first-strand cDNA, primed with a 2:1 mix of oligo-dT and random hexamers. A synthetic immune receptor repertoire was used to gauge amplification bias, and whatever bias remained was removed computationally. Concerning the study's data processing: After raw reads were preprocessed to remove errors, the CDR3 was defined following IMGT conventions as running from the conserved cysteine to phenylalanine. Clonality was computed by normalizing Shannon entropy by log2 of the number of productive unique TCRs and subtracting the result from 1. CD4 or CD8 identity of scalp clones was inferred by cross-referencing scalp TCRbeta sequences with sorted blood CD4 and CD8 repertoires. TCRdb's version of the immuneACCESS table is confined to in-frame rearrangements and falls short of the full clone set. An unresolved V gene accounts for under half of the shortfall where checked; the remainder is of unknown origin. D and trimming come from the DNA, and the V and J calls and clone size come from that table. Counted in this sample were about 210,000 clones; roughly 64% of them appeared once. Roughly 4.2% of the sample goes to the ten largest clones.

The sample's time point label is to be understood as: around 4 weeks on oral tofacitinib. According to the study, the label for this sample's treatment or condition signals: oral pan-JAK inhibitor, 5-10 mg twice daily. From alopecia areata patients, peripheral blood was collected along with lesional scalp punch biopsies. PBMCs were separated by density centrifugation and stained for CD3, CD4 and CD8, after which CD4+ and CD8+ T cells were sorted on a FACSAria. This specimen belongs to a study of CD8+ T cells in alopecia areata (dated by TCRdb to the late 2010s). Study-wide context: The treated patients took part in an open-label pilot trial in which moderate-to-severe alopecia areata was treated with oral tofacitinib at 5 to 10 mg twice daily. Tofacitinib was administered for 6 to 18 months, and 6 months of follow-up off drug were then conducted to assess delayed response and recurrence. In treated patients, disease severity was measured using the SALT score, which gives the percentage of scalp surface area affected. High-throughput TCRbeta sequencing was used to examine T cell clonal expansion in alopecia areata in both the C3H/HeJ mouse model and human patients. Human TCRbeta sequencing covered scalp tissue and sorted CD4+ and CD8+ peripheral blood T cells from patchy and totalis/universalis alopecia areata patients and healthy controls. Biopsies were taken from tofacitinib-treated patients at baseline and again at 4 and 24 weeks into treatment, and several of those patients also had a later scalp biopsy. Clonality in the scalp was compared among normal scalp (n=4), patchy alopecia areata scalp (n=8), and alopecia totalis/universalis scalp (n=8). RNA came from the PAXgene miRNA kit for fixed scalp, the miRNeasy kit for PBMCs, and the RNeasy kit for mouse skin. TCRbeta CDR3 regions were amplified by immunoSEQ multiplex PCR with 35 Vbeta forward and 13 Jbeta reverse primers. Beyond this particular receptor, the publication reports: Many expanded lesional clones were found to persist in scalp and blood during tofacitinib treatment, and relapse after treatment cessation may be partly explained by this persistence. Scalp TCR repertoire analysis is complicated because resident alphabeta T cells in normal human skin are also sequenced, whereas mouse skin is dominated by gammadelta T cells. Because the treated cohort was small and included a single nonresponder, larger studies are needed to assess links between baseline CD8+ expansion and response. Compared with mice, TCR sequences shared between patients were less clear, possibly partly because of HLA diversity across the patient population. Higher clonality and more expanded CD8+ clones were observed in lesional scalp than in normal scalp, particularly in alopecia totalis/universalis, a finding suggestive of antigenic drive. Tofacitinib significantly decreased scalp clonality and the number of expanded CD8+ clones among the top 100 scalp clones.

The CDR3, cysteine through phenylalanine, is 15 amino acids long. Just the 45-base CDR3 DNA is kept, in frame starting at base 1. V and J lose 0 bases and 4 bases, and a span of 12 bases separates them. Reading the germline V gene gives CDR1 SGHTA and CDR2 FQGNSA. The clonotype comes from a human donor with alopecia areata. The source material was CD4+ T cells sorted from blood, sampled at week 4, from a patient treated with tofacitinib. Recombination linked TRBV7-2 to TRBJ2-5; 7 matching bases give a weak D call of TRBD2. The DNA is as follows: TGTGCCAGCAGCTTAGCGGGGGGGCAGGTAGAGACCCAGTACTTC. Its coded protein is CASSLAGGQVETQYF.